This passage covers 28 T cell receptor beta chains from one sample sequenced in a study of graft-versus-host responses after intestinal transplantation. Here immunoSEQ multiplex PCR was the method, and the copy in TCRdb shows in-frame clones only, minus some. The sample includes approximately 120,000 clones, approximately 94% of them seen just once. The antigens of these receptors remain unknown. Here the sequenced sample was unstimulated CD4+ T cells sorted from spleen or lymph node cells, taken before intestinal transplant. The receptors were sampled from a human donor who received an intestinal transplant.

CDR3 in amino acids: CASSVTSWEQFF. CDR3 nucleotides: TGTGCCAGCAGCGTGACTAGTTGGGAGCAGTTCTTC. The chain recombines TRBV2 with TRBJ2-1, with TRBD2 as a possible D gene (6 bases). Germline V lookup: CDR1 SNHLY, CDR2 FYNNEI. This CDR3 comprises 12 residues. Trimming pared 6 bases from V and 10 bases from J, leaving 13 bases between. The variable domain in full, with the rest retrieved from reference TRBV2 and TRBJ2-1, is EPEVTQTPSHQVTQMGQEVILRCVPISNHLYFYWYRQILGQKVEFLVSFYNNEISEKSEIFDDQFSVERPDGSNFTLKIRSTKLEDSAMYFCASSVTSWEQFFGPGTRLTVL.

This chain links TRBV13 with TRBJ1-1; a possible D gene is TRBD1 (5 bases). CDR1 and CDR2 from the germline V gene are PRHDT and FYEKMQ (reference sequence). This CDR3 has 13 residues. The V end was cut by 5 bases, the J end by 2 bases, with 9 bases between. CDR3 in DNA: TGTGCCAGCAGCAAAGACAGAAACACTGAAGCTTTCTTT. Translated: CASSKDRNTEAFF.

With respect to this clone: The junction departs from the called germline gene at one end, perhaps through a read error. The gene calls are TRBV7-7 and TRBJ2-1; 7 nucleotides match TRBD1. Germline V gene lookup returns CDR1 SSHAT and CDR2 FNYEAQ (reference sequence). The CDR3 has 13 amino acids. The CDR3 DNA is TGTGCCAGCAGCTCGGACAGGTACAATAAGCAGTTCTTC. It yields the protein CASSSDRYNKQFF.

This chain links TRBV5-1 with TRBJ2-7; 7 nucleotides align to TRBD2. This CDR3 contains 14 residues. The V gene end was trimmed by 8 bases and the J gene end by 3 bases; junction bases not matched to a gene: 11. The germline gives CDR1 SGHRS, CDR2 YFSETQ. CDR3 amino acids: CASTLRGGDYEQYF. DNA of the CDR3: TGCGCCAGTACCCTGAGGGGAGGGGACTACGAGCAGTACTTC.

This clone is a singleton in its sample. The chain uses TRBV19 and TRBJ2-4; the D gene is possibly TRBD1 (5 bases). Germline CDR1 and CDR2: LNHDA and SQIVND (reference sequence). V lost 7 bases to trimming and J lost 7 bases, with 14 bases between them. The CDR3 length is 13 residues. CDR3: CASKGQGLNIQYF. The DNA of the CDR3 is TGTGCCAGTAAAGGGCAGGGTTTGAACATTCAGTACTTC.

CDR3 in amino acids: CASRTSGGSGELFF. DNA of the CDR3: TGTGCCAGCAGGACTAGCGGGGGGTCCGGGGAGCTGTTTTTT. The chain combines TRBV2 with TRBJ2-2, with 13 bases that match TRBD2. Germline-derived CDR1 and CDR2 are SNHLY and FYNNEI. J was trimmed by 6 bases and V by 6 bases; bases with no gene match: 1. The CDR3 sequence is 14 residues long.

The chain couples TRBV18 to TRBJ2-5; 7 bases align to TRBD1. From germline, CDR1 is KGHSH and CDR2 LQKENI. Germline trimming cut 0 bases from V and 3 bases from J; bases unmatched to any gene: 4. The CDR3 covers 15 residues. The CDR3 DNA is TGTGCCAGCTCACCACCAGGACAGGTCAAAGAGACCCAGTACTTC. Protein product: CASSPPGQVKETQYF. The full variable domain, rest sourced from reference TRBV18 and TRBJ2-5, is NAGVMQNPRHLVRRRGQEARLRCSPMKGHSHVYWYRQLPEEGLKFMVYLQKENIIDESGMPKERFSAEFPKEGPSILRIQQVVRGDSAAYFCASSPPGQVKETQYFGPGTRLLVL.

The chain carries TRBV10-2 and TRBJ2-3; 10 bases align to TRBD2. V lost 8 bases and J lost 6; bases outside the gene matches: 11. CDR1 WSHSY and CDR2 SAAADI come from the germline V gene. CDR3 length: 15 amino acids. The CDR3 is CASGQAGGPEDTQYF. The DNA of the CDR3 is TGCGCCAGCGGGCAAGCGGGGGGGCCAGAGGATACGCAGTATTTT.

For the CDR3, the DNA is TGCGCCAGCAGCCAAGTGAGTCTCGGGGGAGAAAAACTGTTTTTT. This codes for CASSQVSLGGEKLFF. The rearrangement links TRBV4-1 to TRBJ1-4; a weak D match, TRBD1 (5 bases). Trimming left V 1 base short and J 8 bases short, with 14 bases between. Per the germline V gene, CDR1 is MGHRA and CDR2 is YSYEKL. This CDR3 is built from 15 residues.

There are a few counts of this clone. The genes are TRBV18 and TRBJ1-5, with 7 nucleotides matching TRBD1. Germline CDR1 is KGHSH and CDR2 is LQKENI. The V segment lost 4 bases and the J segment 7 bases; nucleotides outside the gene matches: 7. This CDR3 has 14 residues. Written as DNA, the CDR3 is TGTGCCAGCTCACTCGGGACAGAGGGACAGCCCCAGCATTTT. Amino acids: CASSLGTEGQPQHF.

J is TRBJ1-2 and V is TRBV9; 8 positions agree with TRBD1. The V gene end was trimmed by 0 bases and the J gene end by 7 bases; junction bases not matched to a gene: 5. Germline-derived CDR1 and CDR2 are SGDLS and YYNGEE. The CDR3 totals 14 residues. As DNA, the CDR3 is TGTGCCAGCAGCGTAGACAACAGGGGGTCTGGCTACACCTTC. As protein: CASSVDNRGSGYTF. Drawing the rest from reference TRBV9 and TRBJ1-2, the complete variable domain is DSGVTQTPKHLITATGQRVTLRCSPRSGDLSVYWYQQSLDQGLQFLIQYYNGEERAKGNILERFSAQQFPDLHSELNLSSLELGDSALYFCASSVDNRGSGYTFGSGTRLTVV.

The chain joins TRBV11-3 to TRBJ2-1; tentatively, D is TRBD1 (6 bases). V was shortened by 1 base and J by 10 bases, with 20 bases between the two germline ends. Germline values: CDR1 SGHNT, CDR2 YENEEA. The CDR3 covers 16 residues. This CDR3 reads CASSLGRGSGQQEQFF. As DNA, the CDR3 is TGTGCCAGCAGCTTAGGCAGGGGCTCAGGTCAGCAAGAGCAGTTCTTC.

This chain joins TRBV18 and TRBJ1-6; D call uncertain. Trimming removed 3 bases at V and 9 bases at J, with 6 bases between. Germline V lookup: CDR1 KGHSH, CDR2 LQKENI. The CDR3 is 12 amino acids. The CDR3 sequence is CASSPNFSPLHF. CDR3 nucleotide sequence: TGTGCCAGCTCACCGAACTTTTCACCCCTCCACTTT.

CDR3 nucleotide sequence: TGTGCCAGCAGCTTAATCGCGGGGGGGGTCCCGTGGTATTTT. This gives the protein CASSLIAGGVPWYF. The chain couples TRBV7-3 to TRBJ2-3; 9 positions agree with TRBD2. V trimming: 1 base; J trimming: 14 bases; junction bases outside the gene matches: 10. This CDR3 has 14 amino acids. Looked up from germline, CDR1 is SGHTA and CDR2 is FQGTGA.

The chain links TRBV5-1 to TRBJ2-1; the D call may be TRBD1 or TRBD2 (5 bases each). The CDR3 is 15 residues long. Germline lookup yields CDR1 SGHRS and CDR2 YFSETQ. V was clipped by 4 bases and J by 6 bases, with 17 bases between them. Here the CDR3 DNA reads TGCGCCAGCAGCATTGGGACCCCAGGAACCAATGAGCAGTTCTTC. It encodes CASSIGTPGTNEQFF. The entire variable domain, with the rest obtained from reference TRBV5-1 and TRBJ2-1, is as follows: KAGVTQTPRYLIKTRGQQVTLSCSPISGHRSVSWYQQTPGQGLQFLFEYFSETQRNKGNFPGRFSGRQFSNSRSEMNVSTLELGDSALYLCASSIGTPGTNEQFFGPGTRLTVL.

The genes are TRBV11-3 and TRBJ2-5; 7 bases line up with TRBD2. After removal of 5 bases from V and 2 bases from J, the junction contained 5 bases not matched to a gene. The germline V gene has CDR1 SGHNT and CDR2 YENEEA. The CDR3 sequence is 14 residues long. This chain's CDR3 is CASSTLAYQETQYF. The CDR3 DNA follows: TGTGCCAGCAGCACACTAGCGTATCAAGAGACCCAGTACTTC.

This chain connects TRBV10-1 to TRBJ1-1; D possibly corresponds to TRBD1 (5 bases). CDR3 length equals 16 residues. V shed 3 bases and J shed 0 bases, with 14 bases lying between them. The germline gives CDR1 WNHNN, CDR2 SYGVQD (reference sequence). The CDR3 reads CASSDQKGPVNTEAFF. The CDR3 DNA reads as TGCGCCAGCAGTGATCAAAAGGGGCCGGTGAACACTGAAGCTTTCTTT.

The rearrangement uses TRBV7-2 and TRBJ2-7; 9 bases agree with TRBD2. CDR1 and CDR2 from the germline V gene are SGHTA and FQGNSA. The V gene end was trimmed by 3 bases and the J gene end by 2 bases; junction bases not matched to a gene: 5. CDR3 length equals 15 residues. CDR3 nucleotide sequence: TGTGCCAGCAGCTTTAGCGGGGGCGAGACCTACGAGCAGTACTTC. Protein sequence: CASSFSGGETYEQYF.

The chain combines TRBV14 with TRBJ2-3; the D is unclear. The length of the CDR3 is 12 residues. CDR1 is SGHDN and CDR2 is FVKESK in the germline V gene. V lost 3 bases, J lost 5 bases, and 6 bases lay in between. CDR3 in amino acids: CASSQHGDTQYF. DNA of the CDR3: TGTGCCAGCAGCCAGCATGGAGATACGCAGTATTTT.

V and J are TRBV19 and TRBJ1-5, with TRBD1 matching 7 bases. Germline V gene sequence: CDR1 LNHDA, CDR2 SQIVND (reference sequence). CDR3 length: 13 residues. After removal of 5 bases from V and 11 bases from J, the junction contained 9 bases not matched to a gene. As DNA, the CDR3 is TGTGCCAGTAGTTTTAGGACAGGCAGGGCCCAGCATTTT. Amino acid sequence: CASSFRTGRAQHF.

This clone was picked up one time. V and J are TRBV5-5 and TRBJ2-7, with D unclear. The CDR3 length is 12 residues. Germline-derived CDR1 and CDR2 are SGHKS and YYEKEE (reference sequence). The germline V and J ends were trimmed by 4 bases and 6 bases, with 11 bases remaining between them. DNA for the CDR3: TGTGCCAGCAGCCCTATTCTAAGCGAGCAGTACTTC. Protein sequence: CASSPILSEQYF.

This sequence joins TRBV2 and TRBJ2-2; D possibly corresponds to TRBD2 (6 bases). The V end lost 8 bases, the J end lost 6 bases, and 16 bases lay between the germline ends. Germline-derived CDR1 and CDR2 are SNHLY and FYNNEI. The CDR3 covers 14 residues. CDR3 sequence reads: CASGAEGRSGELFF. The DNA of the CDR3 is TGTGCCAGCGGGGCTGAGGGGAGGTCCGGGGAGCTGTTTTTT.

The chain combines TRBV4-1 with TRBJ1-5; D is ambiguous. This CDR3 region has 16 residues. Between the trimmed V and J ends, which lost 3 bases and 3 bases, there was a span of 15 bases. The V gene's germline CDR1 is MGHRA and CDR2 YSYEKL. The CDR3 DNA is TGCGCCAGCAGCCACCACAGCCTTTCCCTCAATCAGCCCCAGCATTTT. Its protein product is CASSHHSLSLNQPQHF.

The V call is TRBV5-8, the J call TRBJ1-1, with D possibly TRBD1 on 6 matching bases. With 7 bases removed from V and 5 bases from J, the gap between germline ends came to 21 bases. From germline, CDR1 is SGHTS and CDR2 YDEGEE. This CDR3 region has 15 residues. The CDR3 nucleotides read TGTGCCAGCTACCGTGGGGGGGGCGCGGGGACTGAAGCTTTCTTT. It encodes CASYRGGGAGTEAFF.

In its sample, this clone was seen a few times. The chain joins TRBV7-3 to TRBJ1-3; 8 nucleotides agree with TRBD1. The CDR3 length is 17 residues. Germline V gene data show CDR1 as SGHTA and CDR2 as FQGTGA. V was pared by 1 base and J by 3 bases, with 8 bases of the junction left unmatched. This CDR3 is CASSLNAGGIGGNTIYF. In DNA form, the CDR3 reads TGTGCCAGCAGCTTAAACGCAGGGGGCATTGGTGGAAACACCATATATTTT.

The rearrangement links TRBV27 to TRBJ1-1, with 8 bases fitting TRBD1. After removal of 5 bases from V and 4 bases from J, the junction contained 6 bases not matched to a gene. Germline-derived CDR1 and CDR2 are MNHEY and SMNVEV (reference sequence). The CDR3 runs to 14 residues. The CDR3 sequence: CASSPTDRATEAFF. The CDR3 bases are TGTGCCAGCAGTCCGACGGACAGGGCCACTGAAGCTTTCTTT.

The CDR3 reads CASSPSRGPGYEQYF. The CDR3 DNA reads as TGTGCCAGCTCACCAAGTAGGGGGCCAGGCTACGAGCAGTACTTC. The chain carries TRBV18 and TRBJ2-7; 7 positions match TRBD1. Per germline, CDR1 KGHSH and CDR2 LQKENI. This CDR3 is 15 amino acids long. V trimming: 2 bases; J trimming: 3 bases; junction bases outside the gene matches: 7.

The chain couples TRBV6-5 to TRBJ2-1; weak D call: TRBD2 (6 bases). The length of the CDR3 is 15 residues. CDR1 MNHEY and CDR2 SVGAGI come from the germline V gene. Deletions cut 7 bases from V and 9 bases from J, with 22 bases between. In nucleotides, the CDR3 is TGTGCCAGCAACGTGGCGGGGAATGGATATGGTGAGCAGTTCTTC. It translates to CASNVAGNGYGEQFF.